The source of this T cell receptor beta chain is a study of shared clonotypes between healthy human individuals. Looking at the study overall: Two female and a few male donors aged 18 to 49 were enrolled.

There are a few counts of this clone. Repertoires were generated with immunoSEQ multiplex PCR, while TCRdb's copy carries only in-frame clones and drops some. The profile shows over 950,000 clones, roughly 77% of them singletons. J gave up 0 bases and V 3 bases, and 7 bases lay outside the gene matches. The CDR3 length is 16 residues. From germline, CDR1 is LNHNV and CDR2 YYDKDF (reference sequence). The V gene is TRBV15, the J gene TRBJ1-1; TRBD1 agrees at 7 bases. Sequencing used memory CD4+ T cells from PBMCs. Subset meaning: CD45RA-negative fraction. This clonotype originated in a man between 18 and 29 years old in good health. Some clones in this sample may be carry-over from other donors' samples. The CDR3 is CATSSGTVAMNTEAFF. The CDR3 DNA sequence: TGTGCCACCAGCAGCGGGACAGTCGCCATGAACACTGAAGCTTTCTTT.